This passage covers 7 T cell receptor beta chains from one sample sequenced in a study of OX40 agonist ivuxolimab in advanced cancers. Data came from immunoSEQ multiplex PCR; TCRdb stores just in-frame clones and leaves some out. The sample yields 98,000 or so clones, around 90% seen once. The sequencing here drew on CD4+ or CD8+ T cells sorted from blood, taken in a trial of the OX40 agonist ivuxolimab. These receptors were taken from an adult with an advanced solid tumor such as melanoma, head and neck, liver or kidney cancer.

The chain has TRBV6-1 and TRBJ2-1; either TRBD1 or TRBD2 may fit D (5 bases each). V lost 7 bases and J lost 6, with 16 bases in between. Looked up from germline, CDR1 is MNHNS and CDR2 is SASEGT. The CDR3 sequence is 14 residues long. The CDR3 region has the DNA TGTGCCAGCATCGGGACCGCCGAGGGCAATGAGCAGTTCTTC. Translation: CASIGTAEGNEQFF.

The gene calls are TRBV2 and TRBJ2-5; D may be TRBD1 or TRBD2 (5 bases each). Trimming cost V 4 bases and J 5 bases, with 11 bases left between them. The CDR3 consists of 13 residues. CDR1 and CDR2 from the germline V gene are SNHLY and FYNNEI. The DNA of the CDR3 is TGTGCCAGCAGTGGGGGAGCAGGGGAGACCCAGTACTTC. Protein product: CASSGGAGETQYF.

This clone has only one observation. The chain uses TRBV10-3 and TRBJ2-1; the D gene could be TRBD1 or TRBD2 (5 bases each). There are 15 residues in the CDR3. CDR1 ENHRY and CDR2 SYGVKD come from the germline V gene. The germline V and J ends were trimmed by 8 bases and 0 bases, with 14 bases remaining between them. CDR3 nucleotides: TGTGCCATCGGGGCCGGGACGGGCTCCTACAATGAGCAGTTCTTC. This codes for CAIGAGTGSYNEQFF.

The J gene is TRBJ2-3, the V gene TRBV18; maybe TRBD2 (5 bases). The germline V gene has CDR1 KGHSH and CDR2 LQKENI. Trimming pared 4 bases from V and 7 bases from J, leaving 27 bases between. This CDR3 contains 18 residues. The CDR3 DNA sequence: TGTGCCAGCTCACTTAACCAGGACTGGGTGGAAGTCCAAAATACGCAGTATTTT. This gives the protein CASSLNQDWVEVQNTQYF.

The rearrangement links TRBV18 to TRBJ2-7, with no clear D. The CDR3 loop spans 14 amino acids. Germline CDR1 and CDR2: KGHSH and LQKENI. Trimming took 3 bases from V and 0 from J, leaving 9 bases between them. The CDR3 sequence: CASSPDSSSYEQYF. CDR3 nucleotides: TGTGCCAGCTCACCCGACTCGAGCTCCTACGAGCAGTACTTC.

This sequence joins TRBV28 and TRBJ2-3, with a possible D match to TRBD1 (5 bases). Trimming pared 5 bases from V and 3 bases from J, leaving 9 bases between. Germline-derived CDR1 and CDR2 are MDHEN and SYDVKM. The CDR3 has 13 residues. CDR3 loop: CASSPGQTDTQYF. The CDR3 DNA follows: TGTGCCAGCAGTCCCGGACAAACAGATACGCAGTATTTT.

This clone has a single count. V and J are TRBV18 and TRBJ2-3, with 15 bases matching TRBD2. There are 17 residues in the CDR3. Germline V gene sequence: CDR1 KGHSH, CDR2 LQKENI. V shed 4 bases and J 2 bases; nucleotides not matched to a gene: 4. This CDR3 is CASSHGLAGGPTDTQYF. The CDR3 DNA reads as TGTGCCAGCTCACATGGACTAGCGGGAGGGCCCACAGATACGCAGTATTTT.